One and the same sample provided the 21 T cell receptor beta chains below, sequenced in a study of OX40 agonist ivuxolimab in advanced cancers. Clones were read by immunoSEQ multiplex PCR, and TCRdb kept only the in-frame ones, dropping some. The sample shows approximately 44,000 clones, roughly 84% of them seen only once. The sample here was CD4+ or CD8+ T cells sorted from blood, taken in a trial of the OX40 agonist ivuxolimab. These receptors came from an adult with an advanced solid tumor such as melanoma, head and neck, liver or kidney cancer.

This clone was counted once. V is TRBV6-5 and J is TRBJ2-2; D is perhaps TRBD1 or TRBD2 (6 bases each). This CDR3 comprises 13 residues. Looked up from germline, CDR1 is MNHEY and CDR2 is SVGAGI. V was cut by 2 bases and J by 6 bases, with 7 bases left in between. CDR3 in DNA: TGTGCCAGCAGTTACCGGGGGCCCGGGGAGCTGTTTTTT. Protein: CASSYRGPGELFF.

The rearrangement joins TRBV5-4 to TRBJ1-3; 7 bases fit TRBD1. Trimming at V came to 7 bases and at J to 1 base, leaving 11 bases not matched to a gene. Germline V gene sequence: CDR1 SGHNT, CDR2 YYREEE (reference sequence). The CDR3 has 16 amino acids. This CDR3 reads CASGTAGNPSGNTIYF. The CDR3 nucleotides read TGTGCCAGCGGGACAGCTGGCAACCCTTCTGGAAACACCATATATTTT.

The chain is built from TRBV10-2 and TRBJ1-6, with D possibly matching TRBD1 (5 bases). CDR1 is WSHSY and CDR2 is SAAADI in the germline V gene. V dropped 6 bases and J dropped 9 bases, with 12 bases sitting between them. This CDR3 is 13 amino acids long. CDR3 protein: CASSRDRISPLHF. The CDR3 DNA sequence: TGCGCCAGCAGCCGGGACCGGATTTCACCCCTCCACTTT.

V and J are TRBV7-9 and TRBJ2-3; 14 bases are shared with TRBD2. Germline V gene lookup returns CDR1 SEHNR and CDR2 FQNEAQ (reference sequence). CDR3 size: 18 residues. After removal of 3 bases from V and 0 bases from J, the junction contained 5 bases not matched to a gene. The CDR3 DNA sequence: TGTGCCAGCAGCTTGACTAGCGGGAGGGCCTCTAGCACAGATACGCAGTATTTT. This translates into CASSLTSGRASSTDTQYF.

V gene TRBV6-5 combines with J gene TRBJ1-5; no clear D. There are 14 residues in the CDR3. CDR1 and CDR2 from the germline V gene are MNHEY and SVGAGI. V was shortened by 6 bases and J by 2 bases, with 11 bases between the two germline ends. The CDR3: CASSEGMGNQPQHF. In nucleotides, the CDR3 is TGTGCCAGCAGCGAGGGAATGGGCAATCAGCCCCAGCATTTT.

The gene calls are TRBV7-6 and TRBJ1-5; D is possibly TRBD1 (5 bases). Trimming removed 8 bases at V and 5 bases at J, with 13 bases between. Looked up from germline, CDR1 is SGHVS and CDR2 is FNYEAQ. CDR3 length: 13 amino acids. CDR3 bases: TGTGCCAGCTCCCGGGGGGAGGATCAGCCCCAGCATTTT. This sequence encodes CASSRGEDQPQHF.

The chain couples TRBV6-5 to TRBJ2-1; no clear D. The CDR3 loop spans 14 amino acids. Germline V gene sequence: CDR1 MNHEY, CDR2 SVGAGI. The V gene lost 5 bases and the J gene lost 10 bases, with 18 bases spanning the gap. For the CDR3, the DNA is TGTGCCAGCAGTCAAGGGAATGACCCGGGCGAGCAGTTCTTC. This gives the protein CASSQGNDPGEQFF.

The chain recombines TRBV6-6 with TRBJ2-2, with D tentatively TRBD2 (5 bases). The length of the CDR3 is 15 residues. Germline CDR1 is MNHNY and CDR2 is SVGAGI (reference sequence). The ends were cut back, 5 bases at V and 5 bases at J, with 15 bases in the middle. As DNA, the CDR3 is TGTGCCAGCAGTCCCGGAATTCTAGCTACCGGGGAGCTGTTTTTT. Encoded protein: CASSPGILATGELFF.

The chain links TRBV5-4 to TRBJ2-1, with TRBD1 matching over 7 bases. The CDR3 has 15 amino acids. CDR1 is SGHNT and CDR2 is YYREEE in the germline V gene (reference sequence). V gave up 2 bases and J gave up 3 bases; unmatched junction bases: 5. CDR3 nucleotide sequence: TGTGCCAGCAGCTTACAGGGACAGAACTACAATGAGCAGTTCTTC. Its translation is CASSLQGQNYNEQFF.

The chain combines TRBV7-8 with TRBJ2-2, with a weak D call TRBD2 (5 bases). Trimming removed 5 bases at V and 6 bases at J, with 10 bases between. Germline loops: CDR1 SGHVS, CDR2 FQNEAQ. This CDR3 has 13 amino acids. CDR3 DNA sequence: TGTGCCAGCAGCCAGGACGGGGCCGGGGAGCTGTTTTTT. It codes for CASSQDGAGELFF.

The chain recombines TRBV5-1 with TRBJ2-1; D might be TRBD1 or TRBD2, each matching 5 bases. The germline V gene has CDR1 SGHRS and CDR2 YFSETQ. The CDR3 is 13 amino acids. V was trimmed by 3 bases and J by 6 bases, leaving 10 bases between them. Here the CDR3 reads CASSWGSVNEQFF. CDR3 nucleotides: TGCGCCAGCAGCTGGGGGTCAGTCAATGAGCAGTTCTTC.

The chain recombines TRBV7-3 with TRBJ1-5, with TRBD1 matching 10 bases. CDR3 length: 15 amino acids. Germline CDR1 and CDR2: SGHTA and FQGTGA. The junction had 8 bases not matched to a gene; V was cut back by 5 bases and J by 7 bases. The CDR3 here is CASSPDRGNRQPQHF. DNA of the CDR3: TGTGCCAGCAGCCCGGACAGGGGGAATCGGCAGCCCCAGCATTTT.

The genes are TRBV11-1 and TRBJ1-2; TRBD1 aligns across 8 bases. This CDR3 contains 14 residues. Germline CDR1 SGHAT, CDR2 FQDESV (reference sequence). Germline trimming cut 2 bases from V and 5 bases from J; bases unmatched to any gene: 4. The DNA for the CDR3 is TGTGCCAGCAGCTTACAGGGGGCAGGGTATGGCTACACCTTC. Protein: CASSLQGAGYGYTF. Combining the CDR3 with reference TRBV11-1 and TRBJ1-2 gives the whole variable domain EAEVAQSPRYKITEKSQAVAFWCDPISGHATLYWYRQILGQGPELLVQFQDESVVDDSQLPKDRFSAERLKGVDSTLKIQPAELGDSAMYLCASSLQGAGYGYTFGSGTRLTVV.

The V gene is TRBV21-1, the J gene TRBJ2-7; TRBD2 is taken as the D call from the table, unchecked against the DNA. TRBV21-1 is flagged as a pseudogene. The CDR3 extends over 12 amino acids. DNA for the CDR3: TGTCGTAGCGGTCCGGGCTCCTACGAGCAGTACTTC. Protein: CRSGPGSYEQYF.

The genes are TRBV5-4 and TRBJ2-3, with 8 bases that match TRBD1. The CDR3 is made up of 13 amino acids. The V gene end was trimmed by 5 bases and the J gene end by 6 bases; junction bases not matched to a gene: 5. Germline CDR1 is SGHNT and CDR2 is YYREEE (reference sequence). CDR3 nucleotide sequence: TGTGCCAGCAGGGGACAGGCGGGGGATACGCAGTATTTT. As protein: CASRGQAGDTQYF.

The chain links TRBV5-1 to TRBJ2-2; D may be TRBD1 (6 bases). CDR3 length: 15 amino acids. The V end lost 4 bases, the J end lost 0 bases, and 10 bases lay between the germline ends. Germline V lookup: CDR1 SGHRS, CDR2 YFSETQ. For the CDR3, the DNA is TGCGCCAGCAGCACGGACAGTCCGAACACCGGGGAGCTGTTTTTT. Translating it yields CASSTDSPNTGELFF.

The chain couples TRBV7-9 to TRBJ2-1; 7 nucleotides agree with TRBD2. CDR3 length: 14 residues. Germline V gene lookup returns CDR1 SEHNR and CDR2 FQNEAQ (reference sequence). J gave up 8 bases and V 4 bases, and 8 bases lay outside the gene matches. This CDR3 is CASSSKLAADEQFF. CDR3 nucleotides: TGTGCCAGCAGCTCAAAGCTAGCGGCCGATGAGCAGTTCTTC.

This chain connects TRBV7-2 to TRBJ2-1; D is possibly TRBD2 (5 bases). The CDR3 is 17 amino acids. V gave up 3 bases and J gave up 6 bases, with 21 bases separating them. The V gene's germline CDR1 is SGHTA and CDR2 FQGNSA. In nucleotides, the CDR3 is TGTGCCAGCAGCTTGCAGAGCGGAAACGCGCTAAGCAATGAGCAGTTCTTC. This encodes CASSLQSGNALSNEQFF.

The V call is TRBV4-3, the J call TRBJ2-3, with D possibly matching TRBD1 (6 bases). In germline, CDR1 is LGHNA, CDR2 YSLEER. Trimming took off 4 bases at V and 3 bases at J, with 17 bases between the two ends. This CDR3 is built from 16 residues. In nucleotides, the CDR3 is TGCGCCAGCAGCCCCTCGACAGGATACAAGACAGATACGCAGTATTTT. This codes for CASSPSTGYKTDTQYF.

This chain links TRBV7-2 with TRBJ2-2, with 12 bases fitting TRBD2. This CDR3 contains 16 residues. Germline V gene lookup returns CDR1 SGHTA and CDR2 FQGNSA. V lost 5 bases and J lost 4; bases outside the gene matches: 5. The CDR3 DNA reads TGTGCCAGCAGCGCCGGACTAGCGGGACCCACCGGGGAGCTGTTTTTT. This codes for CASSAGLAGPTGELFF.

V and J are TRBV5-1 and TRBJ1-1; D not certain. The CDR3 contains 13 residues. Germline values: CDR1 SGHRS, CDR2 YFSETQ. V was cut by 5 bases and J by 8 bases, with 16 bases left in between. As DNA, the CDR3 is TGCGCCAGCAGTAGGAGTGGGGTAGGCGAAGCTTTCTTT. This sequence encodes CASSRSGVGEAFF.